Listed below are T cell receptor beta chains from one sample, sequenced in a study of cytotoxic CD8 clonotypes in ibrutinib-treated CLL. Assay: immunoSEQ multiplex PCR; the TCRdb copy retains only in-frame clones and omits some. The sample has about 200,000 clones, 60% to 80% seen once. The material was PBMCs, obtained after 12 months of ibrutinib treatment. The receptor set was obtained from a human donor with chronic lymphocytic leukemia. The CDR3 runs from the conserved cysteine through the conserved F or W. The order of the fields is clone size, J gene, V gene, CDR3 protein. Not every row has a clone size; where given, it reads once, few, many or a size class.

abundance: -; j_gene: TRBJ1-2; v_gene: TRBV15; CDR3aa: CATSIYNYGYTF
abundance: -; j_gene: TRBJ2-1; v_gene: TRBV6-5; CDR3aa: CASSYAAYNEQFF
abundance: -; j_gene: TRBJ2-1; v_gene: TRBV7-7; CDR3aa: CASSYSGGSYNEQFF
abundance: -; j_gene: TRBJ1-2; v_gene: TRBV14; CDR3aa: CASSQKALNYGYTF
abundance: -; j_gene: TRBJ2-2; v_gene: TRBV27; CDR3aa: CASSSYGQVAGELFF
abundance: -; j_gene: TRBJ2-7; v_gene: TRBV6-6; CDR3aa: CASSRSGTGAYEQYF
abundance: few; j_gene: TRBJ2-3; v_gene: TRBV5-4; CDR3aa: CASSRDSTDTQYF
abundance: few; j_gene: TRBJ1-1; v_gene: TRBV13; CDR3aa: CASSFYPGPNTEAFF
abundance: -; j_gene: TRBJ1-2; v_gene: TRBV4-2; CDR3aa: CASSQDIAPLRRYGYTF
abundance: -; j_gene: TRBJ1-6; v_gene: TRBV6-5; CDR3aa: CASNPQGTNSPLHF